The TCR beta chain described here comes from a study of blood T cell repertoires in COVID-19. Study-wide context: Italy, Spain and the United States were the sources of the convalescent and acute COVID-19 samples. Sample material is recorded as cDNA or gDNA derived from T cells, B-cell-depleted T cells, or PBMCs.

Original processing methods: Scientists estimated how many nucleated cells there were by amplifying reference gene primers. TCRdb keeps only in-frame clones here, not all; method: immunoSEQ multiplex PCR. D and trimming were read from the DNA, whereas the V and J calls and clone size are those reported in that table. This sample has under 300,000 clones, with 85% to 90% found just once. This clone appeared many times. The CDR3 covers 13 residues. Trimming took off 5 bases at V and 5 bases at J, with 12 bases between the two ends. CDR1 PRHDT and CDR2 FYEKMQ come from the germline V gene (reference sequence).

The source of this sequence is a human donor in a cohort sampled during active COVID-19. Sequencing input: peripheral blood. V gene TRBV13 combines with J gene TRBJ1-2; tentatively, D is TRBD1 (6 bases). The CDR3 here is CASSQGQLYGYTF. In nucleotides, the CDR3 is TGTGCCAGCAGCCAAGGACAGCTTTATGGCTACACCTTC.